This TCR beta chain was profiled in a study of T-cell memory formation after mild COVID-19. Study-wide results and limits: Day 37-peaking second-wave clones had unconfirmed SARS-CoV-2 specificity. The appearance of some responding clones in pre-infection memory suggested that cross-reactive memory joined.

Each CDR3 protein is one row after TCRdb ran MiXCR on the 5' RACE reads. The sample comprises roughly 410,000 distinct CDR3 sequences, more than 20% of which are singletons, and around 9% rests with the top ten. Germline assignment: CDR1 MNHNS and CDR2 SASEGT. CDR3 size: 15 residues. After removal of 1 base from V and 5 bases from J, the junction contained 2 bases not matched to a gene. Notes on this clonotype: Its antigen remains unknown.

This clonotype originated in an adult woman who had mild COVID-19 (a few samples of this study predate the infection). Cell type and time point are not known. The rearrangement uses TRBV6-1 and TRBJ2-7; 13 bases align to TRBD2. Input material: PBMCs or a T cell subset sorted from them (not recorded which). CDR3 nucleotide sequence: TGTGCCAGCAGTGAAGAACTAGCGGGAGGGAACGAGCAGTACTTC. Translated: CASSEELAGGNEQYF.